This is a list of T cell receptor beta chains from one sample in a study of CD8 T cells in ankylosing spondylitis. TCRdb reprocessed the 5' RACE reads with MiXCR, giving one entry per CDR3 protein. The sample consists of about 64,000 distinct CDR3 sequences, under 7.5% of them appearing once. The sequenced material came from synovial fluid, either unsorted or a sorted T cell fraction (not recorded which). Receptors were obtained from a male donor with ankylosing spondylitis. CDR3s include the opening cysteine and the closing phenylalanine or tryptophan. A D gene is named only where the DNA matches it firmly. Clone size appears in some rows only: once, few, many, or a class for an expanded clone.

J: TRBJ2-4
D: .
V: TRBV5-1
length: 16
size: few
DNA: TGCGCCAGCACCCAACGGCCCAGGATTACCAAAAACATTCAGTACTTC
CDR3: CASTQRPRITKNIQYF

J: TRBJ1-5
D: TRBD1
V: TRBV12-3/TRBV12-4
length: 15
size: .
DNA: TGTGCCAGCAGTGCCCGGACAGGGGGTGGTCAGCCCCAGCATTTT
CDR3: CASSARTGGGQPQHF

J: TRBJ1-6
D: .
V: TRBV12-3/TRBV12-4
length: 12
size: many
DNA: TGTGCCAGCAGTTTCTTGAATTCACCCCTCCACTTT
CDR3: CASSFLNSPLHF

J: TRBJ1-3
D: .
V: TRBV7-3
length: 13
size: many
DNA: TGTGCCAGCAGCTTGGGACGTGGAAACACCATATATTTT
CDR3: CASSLGRGNTIYF

J: TRBJ1-5
D: .
V: TRBV30
length: 14
size: many
DNA: TGTGCCTGGAGTACCCAAACAGTCTATCAGCCCCAGCATTTT
CDR3: CAWSTQTVYQPQHF

J: TRBJ2-7
D: TRBD2
V: TRBV5-1
length: 14
size: many
DNA: TGCGCCAGCAGCTTGGCTAGCGGATCCTACGAGCAGTACTTC
CDR3: CASSLASGSYEQYF

J: TRBJ2-7
D: TRBD2
V: TRBV14
length: 16
size: few
DNA: TGTGCCAGCAGCCATGGGGGACTAGCGGGATACTACGAGCAGTACTTC
CDR3: CASSHGGLAGYYEQYF

J: TRBJ2-5
D: TRBD2
V: TRBV20-1
length: 13
size: many
DNA: TGCAGTGCTCTAGCGGGAGCGGCGGAGACCCAGTACTTC
CDR3: CSALAGAAETQYF

J: TRBJ2-7
D: TRBD1
V: TRBV7-9
length: 16
size: many
DNA: TGTGCCAGCAGCTTGGGTAGGGGGCACAGAGCCTACGAGCAGTACTTC
CDR3: CASSLGRGHRAYEQYF

J: TRBJ2-6
D: .
V: TRBV19
length: 15
size: few
DNA: TGTGCCAGTAGTATTTTCCACTCTGGGGCCAACGTCCTGACTTTC
CDR3: CASSIFHSGANVLTF

J: TRBJ2-6
D: TRBD1
V: TRBV6-1
length: 15
size: .
DNA: TGTGCCAGCTGGACAGGGGGCGCTGGGGCCAACGTCCTGACTTTC
CDR3: CASWTGGAGANVLTF

J: TRBJ1-1
D: .
V: TRBV25-1
length: 14
size: .
DNA: TGTGCCAGCAGTGAATCCGGCAGGGAAACTGAAGCTTTCTTT
CDR3: CASSESGRETEAFF

J: TRBJ2-3
D: TRBD2
V: TRBV5-1
length: 18
size: many
DNA: TGCGCCAGCAGCTTGGAGGGGACTAGCGGGAGTAAGTCAGATACGCAGTATTTT
CDR3: CASSLEGTSGSKSDTQYF

J: TRBJ2-3
D: .
V: TRBV2
length: 14
size: many
DNA: TGTGCCAGCAGTGATCAGGTTTACACAGATACGCAGTATTTT
CDR3: CASSDQVYTDTQYF

J: TRBJ2-5
D: .
V: TRBV6-1
length: 15
size: .
DNA: TGTGCCAGCAAATTAACCCAGGGGTTTCAAGAGACCCAGTACTTC
CDR3: CASKLTQGFQETQYF

J: TRBJ1-1
D: TRBD1
V: TRBV7-6
length: 15
size: .
DNA: TGTGCCAGCAGCTTGCGACAGGGTCAGAACACTGAAGCTTTCTTT
CDR3: CASSLRQGQNTEAFF

J: TRBJ1-3
D: .
V: TRBV9
length: 16
size: few
DNA: TGTGCCAGCAGCCGGGGACCGACCAACTCTGGAAACACCATATATTTT
CDR3: CASSRGPTNSGNTIYF

J: TRBJ1-1
D: .
V: TRBV6-2/TRBV6-3
length: 15
size: few
DNA: TGTGCCAGCAGTTACTCGAAGGCCGCCAACACTGAAGCTTTCTTT
CDR3: CASSYSKAANTEAFF

J: TRBJ2-3
D: .
V: TRBV27
length: 12
size: few
DNA: TGTGCCAGCAGGCAGGGTATAGATACGCAGTATTTT
CDR3: CASRQGIDTQYF

J: TRBJ2-5
D: TRBD1
V: TRBV11-1
length: 14
size: .
DNA: TGTGCCAGCAGCTACAGGGGTATGGAGGAGACCCAGTACTTC
CDR3: CASSYRGMEETQYF

J: TRBJ2-7
D: .
V: TRBV5-1
length: 11
size: many
DNA: TGCGCCAGCAGCGGAAACTACGAGCAGTACTTC
CDR3: CASSGNYEQYF

J: TRBJ1-4
D: TRBD1
V: TRBV20-1
length: 14
size: many
DNA: TGCAGTGCCGAGGACAGGGGGCAAGGTGAAAAACTGTTTTTT
CDR3: CSAEDRGQGEKLFF

J: TRBJ1-5
D: .
V: TRBV29-1
length: 13
size: medium-sized
DNA: TGCAGCGTGGCAAGGGGGGAGAATCAGCCCCAGCATTTT
CDR3: CSVARGENQPQHF

J: TRBJ1-4
D: TRBD1
V: TRBV7-9
length: 14
size: few
DNA: TGTGCCAGCAGCTTAGGGGACAGTGATGAAAAACTGTTTTTT
CDR3: CASSLGDSDEKLFF

J: TRBJ2-3
D: TRBD2
V: TRBV5-1
length: 18
size: many
DNA: TGCGCCAGCAGCTTCCTCCCCTCGACTAGCGGAATCACAGATACGCAGTATTTT
CDR3: CASSFLPSTSGITDTQYF

J: TRBJ1-1
D: .
V: TRBV5-1
length: 15
size: many
DNA: TGCGCCAGCACCCTAGGGCGGGGGGGCAACACTGAAGCTTTCTTT
CDR3: CASTLGRGGNTEAFF

J: TRBJ1-1
D: .
V: TRBV5-6
length: 14
size: many
DNA: TGTGCCAGCAGCCCCACAGGGAGGTGGACTGAAGCTTTCTTT
CDR3: CASSPTGRWTEAFF

J: TRBJ1-2
D: .
V: TRBV29-1
length: 12
size: many
DNA: TGCAGCGTTGATACGGGGGGGCATGGCTACACCTTC
CDR3: CSVDTGGHGYTF

J: TRBJ1-1
D: .
V: TRBV20-1
length: 16
size: many
DNA: TGCAGAGCTCAGACGGCCGAGCGGGGAGGAAACACTGAAGCTTTCTTT
CDR3: CRAQTAERGGNTEAFF

J: TRBJ2-7
D: .
V: TRBV5-5
length: 13
size: many
DNA: TGTGCCAGCAGCGGGTACTCCAGGGACGAGCAGTACTTC
CDR3: CASSGYSRDEQYF

J: TRBJ2-7
D: .
V: TRBV11-2
length: 15
size: many
DNA: TGTGCCAGCAGCTTAGAAAGTGGGAGCTCCTACGAGCAGTACTTC
CDR3: CASSLESGSSYEQYF

J: TRBJ2-5
D: TRBD2
V: TRBV24-1
length: 16
size: many
DNA: TGTGCCACCAGTGATTCTGTAGCGGGATCCGGGGAGACCCAGTACTTC
CDR3: CATSDSVAGSGETQYF

J: TRBJ2-3
D: TRBD2
V: TRBV7-6
length: 15
size: few
DNA: TGTGCCAGCAGCTTAGTTGGCGGGGGGCCAGATACGCAGTATTTT
CDR3: CASSLVGGGPDTQYF